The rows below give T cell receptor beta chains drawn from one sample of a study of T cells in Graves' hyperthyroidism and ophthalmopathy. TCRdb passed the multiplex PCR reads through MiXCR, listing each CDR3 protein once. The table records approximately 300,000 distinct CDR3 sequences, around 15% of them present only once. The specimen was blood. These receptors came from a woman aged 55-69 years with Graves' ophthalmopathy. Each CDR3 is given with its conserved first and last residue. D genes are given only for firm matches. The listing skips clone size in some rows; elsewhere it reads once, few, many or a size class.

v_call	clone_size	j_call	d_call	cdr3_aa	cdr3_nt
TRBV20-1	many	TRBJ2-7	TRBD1	CSASADRGQYF	TGCAGTGCTAGCGCGGACAGGGGGCAGTACTTC
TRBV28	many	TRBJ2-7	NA	CASSLVGADERFF	TGTGCCAGCAGTTTGGTAGGAGCGGACGAGCGGTTCTTC
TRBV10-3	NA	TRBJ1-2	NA	CAISRSSGVQANYGYTF	TGTGCCATCAGTCGTTCGAGTGGGGTGCAAGCTAACTATGGCTACACCTTC
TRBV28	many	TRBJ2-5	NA	CASSFSGDWETQYF	TGTGCCAGCAGTTTCTCGGGAGATTGGGAGACCCAGTACTTC
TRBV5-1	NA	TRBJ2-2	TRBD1	CASSQLGQDGTGELFF	TGCGCCAGCAGCCAACTCGGACAGGACGGCACCGGGGAGCTGTTTTTT
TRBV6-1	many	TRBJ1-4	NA	CASRITSTNEKLFF	TGTGCCAGCAGAATCACCTCAACTAATGAAAAACTGTTTTTT
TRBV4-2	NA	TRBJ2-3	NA	CASSQGQENGDTQYF	TGTGCCAGCAGCCAAGGACAGGAAAACGGAGATACGCAGTATTTT
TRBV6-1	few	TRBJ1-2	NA	CASSFTQGYGYTF	TGTGCCAGCAGTTTCACCCAGGGGTATGGCTACACCTTC
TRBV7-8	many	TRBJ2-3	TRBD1	CASSLTGGMTDTQYF	TGTGCCAGCAGCTTAACAGGGGGGATGACAGATACGCAGTATTTT
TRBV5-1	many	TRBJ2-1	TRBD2	CASSLASGSPIDEQFF	TGCGCCAGCAGCTTGGCTAGCGGGAGTCCAATCGATGAGCAGTTCTTC
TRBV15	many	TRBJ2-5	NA	CATSRDSWQETQYF	TGTGCCACCAGCAGAGACTCGTGGCAAGAGACCCAGTACTTC
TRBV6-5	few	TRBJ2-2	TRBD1	CASSYSISQGAGGELFF	TGTGCCAGCAGTTACTCGATATCCCAGGGGGCCGGCGGGGAGCTGTTTTTT
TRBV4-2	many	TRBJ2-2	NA	CASSQDVDGELFF	TGTGCCAGCAGCCAAGATGTGGACGGGGAGCTGTTTTTT
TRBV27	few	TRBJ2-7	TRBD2	CASSRRALADSYEQYF	TGTGCCAGCAGCCGGAGGGCACTAGCGGACTCCTACGAGCAGTACTTC
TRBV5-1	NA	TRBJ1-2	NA	CATQSNPTNGYGYTF	TGCGCCACCCAGTCCAACCCGACCAACGGCTATGGCTACACCTTC
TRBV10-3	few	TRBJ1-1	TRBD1	CAISADRGGNTEAFF	TGTGCCATCAGTGCGGACAGGGGCGGGAACACTGAAGCTTTCTTT
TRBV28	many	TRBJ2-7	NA	CASSLLGPDSYEQYF	TGTGCCAGCAGTTTATTAGGGCCAGACTCCTACGAGCAGTACTTC
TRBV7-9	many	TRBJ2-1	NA	CASSLSQGSNEQFF	TGTGCCAGCAGCTTATCCCAGGGGAGCAATGAGCAGTTCTTC
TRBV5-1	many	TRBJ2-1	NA	CASSLGENYNEQFF	TGCGCCAGCAGCTTGGGGGAGAACTACAATGAGCAGTTCTTC
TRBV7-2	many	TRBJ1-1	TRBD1	CASSRRDRDTEAFF	TGTGCCAGCAGCCGCCGGGACAGGGACACTGAAGCTTTCTTT
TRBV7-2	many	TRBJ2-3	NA	CASSLMRRSSTDTQYF	TGTGCCAGCAGCTTAATGCGGCGTTCTAGCACAGATACGCAGTATTTT
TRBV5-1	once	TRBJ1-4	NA	CASSGARGNEKLFF	TGCGCCAGCAGCGGGGCCAGGGGTAATGAAAAACTGTTTTTT
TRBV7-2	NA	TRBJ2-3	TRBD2	CASSLGTSGSTDTRYF	TGTGCCAGCAGCCTGGGGACTAGCGGTAGCACAGATACGCGGTATTTT
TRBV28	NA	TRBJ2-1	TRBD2	CASIFRASGGYNEQFF	TGTGCCAGCATCTTCCGTGCTAGCGGGGGATACAATGAGCAGTTCTTC
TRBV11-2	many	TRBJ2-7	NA	CASSLPVTYEQYF	TGTGCCAGCAGCTTACCCGTAACCTACGAGCAGTACTTC
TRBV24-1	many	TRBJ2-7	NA	CATSDLNSSGRYYEQYF	TGTGCCACCAGTGATTTGAACAGTTCGGGACGGTACTACGAGCAGTACTTC
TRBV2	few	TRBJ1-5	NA	CASSEGLPVNQPQHF	TGTGCCAGCAGTGAAGGACTGCCAGTTAATCAGCCCCAGCATTTT
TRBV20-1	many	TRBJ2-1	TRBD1	CSARDPGTGIPSEQFF	TGCAGTGCTAGAGATCCCGGGACAGGGATTCCCTCGGAGCAGTTCTTC
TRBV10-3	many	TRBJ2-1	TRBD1	CAISTGQGVYNEQFF	TGTGCCATCAGTACAGGACAGGGGGTCTACAATGAGCAGTTCTTC
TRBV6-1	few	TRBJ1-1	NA	CAVSSNTEAFF	TGTGCCGTCTCATCCAACACTGAAGCTTTCTTT
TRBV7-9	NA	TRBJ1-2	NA	CASSTINRLNYGYTF	TGTGCCAGCAGCACAATAAACAGGCTCAACTATGGCTACACCTTC
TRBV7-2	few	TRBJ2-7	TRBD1	CASSILPGGLHEQYF	TGTGCCAGCAGCATACTCCCAGGGGGTCTTCACGAGCAGTACTTC
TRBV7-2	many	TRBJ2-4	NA	CASSLAGGAGGKNIQYF	TGTGCCAGCAGCTTAGCAGGGGGGGCCGGGGGCAAAAACATTCAGTACTTC
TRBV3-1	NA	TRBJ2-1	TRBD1	CASSSTGGDEQFF	TGTGCCAGCAGCTCGACAGGGGGGGATGAGCAGTTCTTC
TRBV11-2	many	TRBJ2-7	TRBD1	CASSLEQGGYEQYF	TGTGCCAGCAGCTTAGAACAGGGGGGTTACGAGCAGTACTTC
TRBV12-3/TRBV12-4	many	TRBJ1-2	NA	CASSFGGGSNYGYTF	TGTGCCAGCAGTTTCGGGGGGGGATCGAACTATGGCTACACCTTC
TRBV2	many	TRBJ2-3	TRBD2	CASSGDSGGARTDTQYF	TGTGCCAGCAGTGGGGATAGCGGGGGGGCCCGCACAGATACGCAGTATTTT
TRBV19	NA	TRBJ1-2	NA	CASHSQGTLLGYTF	TGTGCCAGTCACTCCCAGGGGACCCTGCTTGGCTACACCTTC
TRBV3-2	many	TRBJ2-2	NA	CASSQGEGLAGELFF	TGTGCCAGCAGCCAAGGGGAGGGACTGGCCGGGGAGCTGTTTTTT
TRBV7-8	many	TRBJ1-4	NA	CASSLLGHNEKLFF	TGTGCCAGCAGCCTCCTTGGGCATAATGAAAAACTGTTTTTT
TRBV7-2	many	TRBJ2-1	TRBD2	CASSLGGRFEQFF	TGTGCCAGCAGCTTAGGCGGGAGGTTTGAGCAGTTCTTC
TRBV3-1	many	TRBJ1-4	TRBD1	CASSLRDRGLFNEKLFF	TGTGCCAGCAGCCTACGGGACAGGGGCCTCTTTAATGAAAAACTGTTTTTT
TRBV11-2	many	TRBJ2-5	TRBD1	CASSLDVTRQGKTQYF	TGTGCCAGCAGCTTAGATGTAACGAGACAGGGGAAGACCCAGTACTTC
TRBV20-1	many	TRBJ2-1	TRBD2	CSARSRTSTSYNEQFF	TGCAGTGCTAGATCCCGGACTAGCACGTCCTACAATGAGCAGTTCTTC
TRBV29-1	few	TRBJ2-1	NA	CSVEGQPSGRNNEQFF	TGCAGCGTTGAGGGACAGCCTAGCGGAAGAAACAATGAGCAGTTCTTC
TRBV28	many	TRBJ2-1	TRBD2	CASSASGGRYNEQFF	TGTGCCAGCAGCGCTAGCGGGGGTCGCTACAATGAGCAGTTCTTC
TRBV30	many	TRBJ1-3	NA	CACLRSSGNTIYF	TGTGCCTGCCTGAGGTCCTCTGGAAACACCATATATTTT
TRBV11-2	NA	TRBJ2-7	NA	CASSDRENGSYEQYF	TGTGCCAGCAGCGACCGGGAGAACGGGAGTTACGAGCAGTACTTC
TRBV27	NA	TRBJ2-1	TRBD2	CASSSRTSGGNYIYNEQFF	TGTGCCAGCAGTTCCCGGACTAGCGGGGGTAATTACATCTACAATGAGCAGTTCTTC
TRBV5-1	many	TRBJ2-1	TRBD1	CASSFGTGDNEQFF	TGCGCCAGCAGCTTCGGAACAGGGGACAATGAGCAGTTCTTC
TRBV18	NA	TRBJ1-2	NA	CASSPSMQGSYGYTF	TGTGCCAGCTCACCTAGTATGCAGGGGAGCTATGGCTACACCTTC
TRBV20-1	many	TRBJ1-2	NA	CSAREGGYGYTF	TGCAGTGCTAGAGAGGGAGGCTATGGCTACACCTTC
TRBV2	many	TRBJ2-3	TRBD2	CASSVGLAGANTQYF	TGTGCCAGCAGCGTGGGACTAGCGGGGGCAAATACGCAGTATTTT